This TCR beta chain emerged from a study of OX40 agonist ivuxolimab in advanced cancers. Overall study context: Patients were treated with ivuxolimab, an agonistic anti-OX40 (CD134) antibody.

The study, taken as a whole, reports: At doses 0.1 to 3.0 mg/kg, CD4+ and CD8+ clones expanded.

About this clone itself: The antigen is not known.

Sampling of blood occurred at baseline, cycle 4 day 1, and cycle 7 day 1. With 5 bases clipped from V and 14 bases from J, the junction kept 15 bases outside the gene matches. This CDR3 spans 14 amino acids. The V gene's germline CDR1 is SEHNR and CDR2 FQNEAQ (reference sequence). Some clones are missing from TCRdb's copy, which holds only in-frame ones; the method was immunoSEQ multiplex PCR. The sample yields more than 75,000 clones, around 85% seen once. The genes are TRBV7-9 and TRBJ2-1; 7 nucleotides line up with TRBD2. The sequence was obtained from an adult with an advanced solid tumor such as melanoma, head and neck, liver or kidney cancer. The sequencing used CD4+ or CD8+ T cells sorted from blood, collected in a trial of the OX40 agonist ivuxolimab. This chain's CDR3 is CASSHTSSGEREFF. The CDR3 coding sequence is TGTGCCAGCAGCCATACCTCCAGCGGGGAGAGGGAGTTCTTC.